The T cell receptor (beta chain) under discussion was sequenced for a study of cytomegalovirus exposure and HLA in healthy donors. Primers for the PCR totalled 60 Vbeta and 13 Jbeta. Original processing methods: In a later analysis, some 10 million of tens of millions of unique beta chains occurred in at least two donors. Assay: immunoSEQ multiplex PCR; the TCRdb copy retains only in-frame clones and omits some. V, J and clone size derive from that table, while D and trimming were established from the DNA sequence. Here the sample table reports 40,000 or so clones. V shed 4 bases, J shed 5 bases, and the junction held 4 bases outside the gene matches. Germline CDR1 and CDR2: SGHRS and YFSETQ. This CDR3 comprises 14 residues. General study results and limits: More than 150 TCR beta chains were listed as cytomegalovirus-associated. Analysis performed later showed TCR beta chains linked to HLA being more clonally expanded than equally common others.

On this clone itself: The antigen remains unidentified.

The clonotype originates from a male donor in good health and CMV-seronegative. The sample comprised PBMCs. This chain joins TRBV5-1 and TRBJ2-1; 9 bases are shared with TRBD2. CDR3 region: CASSVLAGNNEQFF. For the CDR3, the DNA is TGCGCCAGCAGCGTACTAGCGGGTAACAATGAGCAGTTCTTC.